The 2 T cell receptor beta chains reported below all come from one sample, sequenced in a study of cytomegalovirus exposure and HLA in healthy donors (dated by TCRdb to about 2017). The method behind the library was the immunoSEQ multiplex PCR assay. A mixture of 60 forward primers for TCR Vbeta segments and 13 reverse primers for TCR Jbeta segments was used in the multiplex PCR. As stored in TCRdb, this immuneACCESS dataset retains in-frame rearrangements with V and J assigned. A fraction of the clones does not appear; measured against another copy, unresolved V genes explain less than half of the discrepancy, and the remainder lacks a known reason. The sample includes approximately 180,000 clones, with roughly 85% observed a single time. The ten top clones hold roughly 1.6% of the sample. The sequenced sample was PBMCs. The receptor set was obtained from a woman younger than 35 in good health and CMV-seronegative.

J is TRBJ2-1 and V is TRBV27, with TRBD2 matching 10 bases. V lost 1 base to trimming and J lost 7 bases; unmatched junction nucleotides: 4. CDR1 and CDR2 from the germline V gene are MNHEY and SMNVEV (reference sequence). CDR3 length: 15 residues. CDR3 coding DNA: TGTGCCAGCAGTTTATTAACTAGCGGGATGAATGAGCAGTTCTTC. It specifies CASSLLTSGMNEQFF.

J is TRBJ2-7 and V is TRBV4-3; 7 bases line up with TRBD1. The CDR3 has 16 amino acids. Germline V lookup: CDR1 LGHNA, CDR2 YSLEER. The junction had 8 bases not matched to a gene; V was cut back by 1 base and J by 2 bases. In DNA form, the CDR3 reads TGCGCCAGCAGCCAAGGGACAGGTCGAGGGACCTACGAGCAGTACTTC. Its protein product is CASSQGTGRGTYEQYF.